This TCR beta chain was identified during a study of control samples from healthy donors and cancer patients. The protocol was immunoSEQ multiplex PCR, while the TCRdb copy is restricted to in-frame clones and leaves out a portion. This sample has roughly 79,000 clones, with approximately 84% found just once. Sequencing was carried out using blood. The clonotype comes from a man over 45 in good health.

CDR3 in DNA: TGTGCCAGCGGGCCCGGGAGGGATACGCAGTATTTT. It yields the protein CASGPGRDTQYF. The chain employs TRBV9 and TRBJ2-3; TRBD2 matches at 7 bases. Trimming removed 7 bases from V and 6 bases from J; junction bases left unmatched: 5. In germline, CDR1 is SGDLS, CDR2 YYNGEE. The CDR3 runs to 12 residues. Based on the CDR3 plus reference TRBV9 and TRBJ2-3, the full variable domain is DSGVTQTPKHLITATGQRVTLRCSPRSGDLSVYWYQQSLDQGLQFLIQYYNGEERAKGNILERFSAQQFPDLHSELNLSSLELGDSALYFCASGPGRDTQYFGPGTRLTVL.